The present T cell receptor beta chain was sequenced within a study of blood T cell repertoires in COVID-19. Generated by immunoSEQ multiplex PCR, the TCRdb table keeps only in-frame clones and is missing some. Among roughly 100,000 clones listed, approximately 84% were seen once. Sequencing was done on a sample of peripheral blood. This receptor was identified in a human donor in a cohort sampled during active COVID-19.

CDR3: CASSFITTNYGYTF. CDR3 in DNA: TGTGCCAGCAGTTTTATCACTACCAACTATGGCTACACCTTC. The V gene is TRBV28, the J gene TRBJ1-2; D gene unclear. Looked up from germline, CDR1 is MDHEN and CDR2 is SYDVKM. The CDR3 contains 14 residues. The V end was cut by 3 bases, the J end by 2 bases, with 10 bases between.